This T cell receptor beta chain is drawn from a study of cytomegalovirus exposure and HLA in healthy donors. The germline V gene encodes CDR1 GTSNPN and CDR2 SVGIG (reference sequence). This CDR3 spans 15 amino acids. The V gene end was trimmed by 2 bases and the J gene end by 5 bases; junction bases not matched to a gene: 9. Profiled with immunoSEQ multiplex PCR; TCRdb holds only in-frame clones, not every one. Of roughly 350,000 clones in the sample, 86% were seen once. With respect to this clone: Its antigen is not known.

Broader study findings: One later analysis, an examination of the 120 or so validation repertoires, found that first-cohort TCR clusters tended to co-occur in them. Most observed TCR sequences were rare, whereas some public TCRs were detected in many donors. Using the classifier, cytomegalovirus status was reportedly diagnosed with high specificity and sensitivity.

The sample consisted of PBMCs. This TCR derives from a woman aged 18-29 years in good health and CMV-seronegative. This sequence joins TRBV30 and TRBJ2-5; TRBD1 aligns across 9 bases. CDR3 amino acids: CAWSHPGQGQETQYF. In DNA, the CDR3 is TGTGCCTGGAGTCATCCGGGACAGGGTCAGGAGACCCAGTACTTC.